This TCR beta chain is drawn from a study of human T cells and chemical hapten exposure (dated by TCRdb to 2020 to 2023). In the study overall: For sensitization, 2% DPC in acetone was applied to an approximately 2 cm by approximately 2 cm area of upper inner arm skin. Patients additionally received weekly therapeutic DPC doses to the scalp throughout the roughly 25-week study period. Patch tests used Finn chambers with 0.01% DPC on the upper back, scored after 6 days by International Contact Dermatitis Research Group standards. Most of the patients in the cohort were female, and the cohort covered alopecia areata with under or over 50% scalp involvement, alopecia totalis and alopecia universalis. Libraries were pooled for sequencing, and per-sample TCR yields varied mainly because of small differences in library volumes within the pool. The study tracked peripheral blood TCR repertoire changes in vivo during primary and secondary sensitization to the hapten diphenylcyclopropenone (DPC) in alopecia patients. Patient blood was sampled pre-sensitization (week 0) and at 2, 6 and about 24 weeks after DPC sensitization. About 30 alopecia patients provided blood for TCR sequencing at one to four time points (pre-sensitization, 2, 6 and 24 weeks). Overall results and qualifications from the work: Compared with pre-sensitization or healthy control sets, expanded TCRs formed significantly more large CDR3 similarity clusters, which is consistent with antigen-driven responses. A positive correlation was found between the number of PT1 expanded TCRs and patch test score, with significance reached at thresholds 8, 16 and 32 but not 4. Because every patient had alopecia, a presumed autoimmune disease, the patients' immune response might differ from that of healthy individuals. No change with DPC sensitization was found in the number of TCRs above 1 in 1000 frequency, and no evidence of global repertoire structure alterations was found. Repeated subsampling changed both the strength of the expansion versus patch-test correlation and the threshold at which that correlation became significant.

Receptor libraries were prepared by RACE. Sequencing used a NextSeq 500. Library preparation attached unique molecular identifiers to individual cDNA molecules for quantitative, reproducible TCR counting. Both TCR alpha and TCR beta chains were sequenced from each blood RNA sample. Turning to the authors' computational methods: A median of about 87,000 TCRs per sample was observed, with a range of roughly 23,224 to 750,000. The Decombinator software suite was used to annotate V, J and CDR3 in the TCR reads. Every sample was subsampled to the same number of TCRs (28,000) for the PS versus PT1 abundance plots. Expanded TCRs were defined as absent before sensitization and observed at least eight times at the 2-week time point. TCRdb passed the public sequencing reads through fastp at Q25 and MiXCR, retaining productive beta sequences. Each entry merges the rows of one CDR3 protein and shows their most common DNA and genes. These V and J calls rely on TCRdb rather than the paper's analysis. The sample contains some 97,000 distinct CDR3 sequences, around 25% of them found a single time. The top ten clones comprise 10% of the sample.

The time point label corresponds to: patch test 3, about 24 weeks after DPC sensitization. The treatment or condition label here, explained by the study, means: therapeutic diphenylcyclopropenone sensitization with weekly scalp DPC. Blood at each patch-test visit was drawn before the patch test was applied. To be eligible, patients had to be aged 18 to 70, diagnosed with alopecia and judged suitable for DPC therapy, while pregnant patients were excluded. Unfractionated whole blood was collected in Tempus Blood RNA tubes, and total RNA was extracted from that blood. Concerning this clonotype itself: Its binding antigen is unknown. The input lacks base qualities; no much larger clone sits a single base away.

The CDR3 runs 15 residues from the cysteine to the phenylalanine. Only the CDR3 DNA is retained, 45 bases long and in frame from the first base. The germline V end is reduced by 5 bases and the J end by 1 base; junction bases left unmatched: 5. The germline V gene yields SGHVS for CDR1 and FQNEAQ for CDR2. The V and J genes are TRBV7-8 and TRBJ2-3; 8 bases in the junction line up with TRBD1. The sequence derives from a man aged 40-55 years with alopecia areata. Some clones in this sample may be carry-over from other donors' samples. The sample was whole blood, taken in connection with sensitization to the hapten diphenylcyclopropenone (DPC). The DNA sequence follows: TGTGCCAGCAGCAGACAGGGGAAGGGCACAGATACGCAGTATTTT. This gives the protein CASSRQGKGTDTQYF.